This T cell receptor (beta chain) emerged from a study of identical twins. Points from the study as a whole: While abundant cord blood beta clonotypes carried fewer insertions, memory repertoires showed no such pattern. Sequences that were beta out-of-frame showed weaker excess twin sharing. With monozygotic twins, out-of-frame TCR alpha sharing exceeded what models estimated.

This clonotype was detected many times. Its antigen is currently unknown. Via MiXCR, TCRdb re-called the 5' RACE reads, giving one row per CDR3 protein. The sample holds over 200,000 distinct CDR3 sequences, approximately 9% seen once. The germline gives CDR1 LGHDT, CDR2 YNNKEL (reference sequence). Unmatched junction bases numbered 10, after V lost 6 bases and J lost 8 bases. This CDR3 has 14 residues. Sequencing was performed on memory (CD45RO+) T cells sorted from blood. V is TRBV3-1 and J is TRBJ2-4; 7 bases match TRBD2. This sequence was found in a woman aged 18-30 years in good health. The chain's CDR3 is CASSEGPREDIQYF. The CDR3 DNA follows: TGTGCCAGCAGTGAGGGACCCCGGGAGGACATTCAGTACTTC.